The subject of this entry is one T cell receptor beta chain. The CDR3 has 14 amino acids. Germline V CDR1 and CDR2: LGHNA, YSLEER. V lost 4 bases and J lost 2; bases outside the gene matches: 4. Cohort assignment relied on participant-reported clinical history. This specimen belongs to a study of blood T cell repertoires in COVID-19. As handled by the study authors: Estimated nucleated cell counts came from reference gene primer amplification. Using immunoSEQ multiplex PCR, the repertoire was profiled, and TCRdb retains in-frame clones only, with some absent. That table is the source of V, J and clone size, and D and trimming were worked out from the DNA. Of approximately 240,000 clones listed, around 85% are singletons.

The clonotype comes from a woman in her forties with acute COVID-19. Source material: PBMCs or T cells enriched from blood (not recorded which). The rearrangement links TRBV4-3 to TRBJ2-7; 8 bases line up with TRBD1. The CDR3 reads CASSPGQGTYEQYF. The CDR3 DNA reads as TGCGCCAGCAGCCCCGGACAGGGAACCTACGAGCAGTACTTC.